A single sample is the source of the 22 T cell receptor beta chains below, sequenced in a study of T cell responses to AZD1222 COVID-19 vaccine. TCRdb keeps only in-frame clones here, not all; method: immunoSEQ multiplex PCR. Here the sample spans around 150,000 clones, about 87% being singletons. Sequences were derived from peripheral blood, sampled on day 0 of MenACWY control vaccination. Every receptor here comes from an adult in good health.

Note on this clone: Other DNA sequences in the sample encode the same CDR3. The V call is TRBV28, the J call TRBJ1-5; D remains ambiguous. V shed 2 bases and J shed 4 bases, with 6 bases lying between them. The CDR3 sequence is 13 residues long. Germline values: CDR1 MDHEN, CDR2 SYDVKM. In DNA form, the CDR3 reads TGTGCCAGCAGTTTAGACGGGAATCAGCCCCAGCATTTT. Encoded protein: CASSLDGNQPQHF.

The rearrangement uses TRBV12-5 and TRBJ1-2; 8 bases align to TRBD1. The trim removed 3 bases at V and 8 bases at J, leaving 5 bases unmatched. Per germline, CDR1 LGHNT and CDR2 FRNRAP. This CDR3 is 13 amino acids long. The CDR3 sequence: CASGFGQGGGYTF. The DNA for the CDR3 is TGTGCTAGTGGTTTCGGACAGGGCGGAGGCTACACCTTC.

This clone was detected only once. The chain joins TRBV7-3 to TRBJ2-2; no clear D gene. Germline CDR1 is SGHTA and CDR2 is FQGTGA. The CDR3 covers 15 residues. Trimming took off 5 bases at V and 6 bases at J, with 16 bases between the two ends. The CDR3: CASSPNDISSGELFF. CDR3 DNA: TGTGCCAGCAGCCCTAACGATATTAGCTCCGGGGAGCTGTTTTTT.

V is TRBV28 and J is TRBJ1-3; D ambiguous. The V gene's germline CDR1 is MDHEN and CDR2 SYDVKM. The CDR3 has 13 residues. The V and J ends lost 3 bases and 2 bases respectively, with 5 bases between them. This CDR3 reads CASSLRAGNTIYF. DNA for the CDR3: TGTGCCAGCAGTTTGAGGGCTGGAAACACCATATATTTT.

The chain links TRBV30 to TRBJ1-2; unclear D gene. CDR1 is GTSNPN, CDR2 SVGIG, per germline (reference sequence). The CDR3 sequence is 14 residues long. The germline V and J ends were trimmed by 3 bases and 2 bases, with 13 bases remaining between them. In DNA, the CDR3 is TGTGCCTGGAGGCAATCACCGATAAACTATGGCTACACCTTC. As protein: CAWRQSPINYGYTF.

This chain links TRBV21-1 with TRBJ2-7; TRBD2 reflects the table's D call only, with no check against the DNA. TRBV21-1 is an annotated pseudogene. The CDR3 has 21 amino acids. The DNA for the CDR3 is TGTGCCAGCAGCAAGGTCCCCGGGGGTGCTGGACTAGCGGGAGGGTCCTACGAGCAGTACTTC. This encodes CASSKVPGGAGLAGGSYEQYF.

This chain uses TRBV19 with TRBJ1-3, with 10 bases aligning to TRBD1. This CDR3 has 16 residues. J gave up 1 base and V 3 bases, and 3 bases lay outside the gene matches. CDR1 and CDR2 (germline): LNHDA, SQIVND (reference sequence). In DNA form, the CDR3 reads TGTGCCAGTAGTATGGGGACAGGGGCATCTGGAAACACCATATATTTT. Its translation is CASSMGTGASGNTIYF.

V usage is TRBV6-5 and J usage is TRBJ2-7, with no clear D. Per the germline V gene, CDR1 is MNHEY and CDR2 is SVGAGI. The V gene lost 2 bases and the J gene lost 2 bases, with 10 bases spanning the gap. The CDR3 spans 14 residues. The CDR3 protein is CASSYRAETYEQYF. Here the CDR3 DNA reads TGTGCCAGCAGTTACCGGGCAGAAACCTACGAGCAGTACTTC.

The V and J genes are TRBV5-8 and TRBJ2-2, with a weak D call TRBD1 (6 bases). Per the germline V gene, CDR1 is SGHTS and CDR2 is YDEGEE. Trimming removed 6 bases from V and 7 bases from J, with 19 bases in between. The CDR3 has 15 residues. For the CDR3, the DNA is TGTGCCAGCATTGGCAGGGGCAGGGCATTCGGGGAGCTGTTTTTT. It is translated as CASIGRGRAFGELFF.

The chain has TRBV7-3 and TRBJ1-2; D remains ambiguous. The germline gives CDR1 SGHTA, CDR2 FQGTGA. V gave up 4 bases and J gave up 4 bases, with 13 bases separating them. The CDR3 covers 14 residues. CDR3 nucleotide sequence: TGTGCCAGCAGCTCGTCCGACAAGGTCTATGGCTACACCTTC. The encoded protein is CASSSSDKVYGYTF.

V and J are TRBV5-4 and TRBJ2-3; the match to TRBD2 covers 9 bases. Germline V lookup: CDR1 SGHNT, CDR2 YYREEE (reference sequence). CDR3 size: 15 residues. Trimming took 3 bases from V and 1 from J; bases not matched to a gene: 3. In DNA form, the CDR3 reads TGTGCCAGCAGCTCCAGGACTAGCGGCACAGATACGCAGTATTTT. Translated, it gives CASSSRTSGTDTQYF. The full variable domain, in which reference TRBV5-4 and TRBJ2-3 provide the parts outside the CDR3, is ETGVTQSPTHLIKTRGQQVTLRCSSQSGHNTVSWYQQALGQGPQFIFQYYREEENGRGNFPPRFSGLQFPNYSSELNVNALELDDSALYLCASSSRTSGTDTQYFGPGTRLTVL.

This chain connects TRBV6-5 to TRBJ2-7, with D possibly TRBD2 on 5 matching bases. The CDR3 sequence is 13 residues long. The germline V and J ends were trimmed by 0 bases and 5 bases, with 8 bases remaining between them. CDR1 MNHEY and CDR2 SVGAGI come from the germline V gene. CDR3 region: CASSYSTGDEQYF. As DNA, the CDR3 is TGTGCCAGCAGTTACTCGACCGGGGACGAGCAGTACTTC.

V is TRBV5-1 and J is TRBJ2-1, with TRBD2 matching 16 bases. In germline, CDR1 is SGHRS, CDR2 YFSETQ. Trimming cost V 3 bases and J 1 base; bases outside gene matches: 4. The CDR3 is 18 amino acids. The CDR3 sequence: CASSSGLAGGGSYNEQFF. The CDR3 DNA is TGCGCCAGCAGCTCGGGACTAGCGGGAGGGGGGTCCTACAATGAGCAGTTCTTC. The whole variable domain, remainder taken from reference TRBV5-1 and TRBJ2-1, is KAGVTQTPRYLIKTRGQQVTLSCSPISGHRSVSWYQQTPGQGLQFLFEYFSETQRNKGNFPGRFSGRQFSNSRSEMNVSTLELGDSALYLCASSSGLAGGGSYNEQFFGPGTRLTVL.

CDR3: CATSRVKEKFYEQYF. Written as DNA, the CDR3 is TGTGCCACCAGCAGAGTCAAAGAGAAATTTTACGAGCAGTACTTC. The chain is built from TRBV15 and TRBJ2-7; D is unresolved. Looked up from germline, CDR1 is LNHNV and CDR2 is YYDKDF (reference sequence). Trimming removed 1 base at V and 4 bases at J, with 14 bases between. The CDR3 is 15 residues long.

The gene calls are TRBV12-3 or TRBV12-4 and TRBJ2-7; unclear D gene. The ends were cut back, 3 bases at V and 6 bases at J, with 9 bases in the middle. The CDR3 is 12 residues long. CDR3 nucleotide sequence: TGTGCCAGCAGTTTTTCAGGACCCGAGCAGTACTTC. Protein: CASSFSGPEQYF.

The chain employs TRBV27 and TRBJ1-3; D remains ambiguous. CDR1 is MNHEY, CDR2 SMNVEV, per germline (reference sequence). Trimming cost V 4 bases and J 0 bases, with 10 bases left between them. This CDR3 has 15 amino acids. CDR3 amino acids: CASSSRPFSGNTIYF. The CDR3, as DNA: TGTGCCAGCAGTTCCAGGCCTTTCTCTGGAAACACCATATATTTT.

This clone is a singleton in its sample. Other DNA sequences in this specimen translate into the identical CDR3. This rearrangement joins TRBV28 to TRBJ1-1, with 9 bases identical to TRBD1. CDR1 MDHEN and CDR2 SYDVKM come from the germline V gene. V gave up 2 bases and J gave up 4 bases; unmatched junction bases: 5. This CDR3 comprises 15 residues. This CDR3 is CASSLGQGYRTEAFF. CDR3 DNA sequence: TGTGCCAGCAGTTTAGGACAGGGGTATCGCACTGAAGCTTTCTTT.

The J gene is TRBJ1-1, the V gene TRBV27, with a possible D match to TRBD1 (5 bases). The V end was cut by 8 bases, the J end by 3 bases, with 10 bases between. Per the germline V gene, CDR1 is MNHEY and CDR2 is SMNVEV (reference sequence). The CDR3 consists of 12 residues. CDR3 sequence: CASGAWDTEAFF. The CDR3 DNA is TGTGCCAGCGGGGCTTGGGACACTGAAGCTTTCTTT.

The rearrangement links TRBV7-8 to TRBJ2-7; unclear D gene. This CDR3 is built from 14 residues. Germline assignment: CDR1 SGHVS and CDR2 FQNEAQ. Trimming pared 6 bases from V and 3 bases from J, leaving 15 bases between. The CDR3 DNA reads TGTGCCAGCAGTGACCAGGACGCAAGCTACGAGCAGTACTTC. Its protein product is CASSDQDASYEQYF.

V is TRBV29-1 and J is TRBJ1-4; 11 bases are shared with TRBD1. CDR3 length equals 15 residues. The J segment lost 3 bases and the V segment lost 6 bases, leaving 6 bases of the junction unmatched. Germline-derived CDR1 and CDR2 are SQVTM and ANQGSEA. This CDR3 reads CSVVGQGASNEKLFF. DNA for the CDR3: TGCAGCGTGGTAGGACAGGGGGCGTCTAATGAAAAACTGTTTTTT.

The chain employs TRBV27 and TRBJ2-2, with D perhaps matching TRBD2 (6 bases). CDR3 length: 13 residues. The germline V gene encodes CDR1 MNHEY and CDR2 SMNVEV (reference sequence). Between the trimmed V and J ends, which lost 8 bases and 6 bases, there was a span of 13 bases. CDR3 sequence: CASGDSFPGELFF. DNA for the CDR3: TGTGCCAGCGGGGACTCCTTCCCCGGGGAGCTGTTTTTT.

This chain joins TRBV5-4 and TRBJ2-5; D is unresolved. The V end was cut by 6 bases, the J end by 2 bases, with 5 bases between. The CDR3 is made up of 11 amino acids. Germline V gene sequence: CDR1 SGHNT, CDR2 YYREEE (reference sequence). The CDR3 nucleotides read TGTGCCAGCACCTATCAAGAGACCCAGTACTTC. The encoded protein is CASTYQETQYF. The full variable domain, rest sourced from reference TRBV5-4 and TRBJ2-5, is ETGVTQSPTHLIKTRGQQVTLRCSSQSGHNTVSWYQQALGQGPQFIFQYYREEENGRGNFPPRFSGLQFPNYSSELNVNALELDDSALYLCASTYQETQYFGPGTRLLVL.